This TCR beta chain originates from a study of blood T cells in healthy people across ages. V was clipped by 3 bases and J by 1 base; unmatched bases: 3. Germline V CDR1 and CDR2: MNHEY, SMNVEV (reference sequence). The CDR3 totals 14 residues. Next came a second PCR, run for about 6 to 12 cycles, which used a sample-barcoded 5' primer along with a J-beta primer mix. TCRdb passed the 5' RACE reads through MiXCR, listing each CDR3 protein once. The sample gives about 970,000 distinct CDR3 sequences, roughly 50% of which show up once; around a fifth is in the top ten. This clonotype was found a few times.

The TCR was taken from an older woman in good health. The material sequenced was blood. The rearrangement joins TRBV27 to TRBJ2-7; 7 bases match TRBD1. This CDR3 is CASSFQGESYEQYF. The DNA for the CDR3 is TGTGCCAGCAGTTTTCAGGGGGAGTCCTACGAGCAGTACTTC.